This T cell receptor (beta chain) emerged from a study of CD8+CD57+ T cells in acquired aplastic anemia. At the level of the study: Sorted CD4+ and CD8+ cells gave a mean 3.2 ug DNA, range 0.2 to 27.4 ug. Average CD4+ read depth in healthy donors was around 11 million reads. General study results and limits: The study found no significant CD8+ Simpson's diversity difference between patients and controls. Found in both controls and patients were around 29 CD8+ CDR3 sequences.

TCR beta VDJ and CDR3 profiles were obtained from a genomic DNA template. TCRdb redid the calling of the reads with MiXCR, one entry per CDR3 protein. The sample lists approximately 380,000 distinct CDR3 sequences; just under 70% were seen once. The table lists this clonotype with a few counts. The antigen is unknown. Germline values: CDR1 LNHDA, CDR2 SQIVND (reference sequence). V lost 4 bases to trimming and J lost 8 bases, with 8 bases between them. CDR3 size: 12 residues. Source material: sorted CD4+, CD8+, or CD8+CD57+ T cells (not recorded which) from PBMCs. V and J are TRBV19 and TRBJ2-2; no reliable D call. The sequence derives from a human donor in good health, serving as a control. CDR3 in amino acids: CASSTGTGELFF. CDR3 in DNA: TGTGCCAGTAGTACGGGTACGGGGGAGCTGTTTTTT.